Listed below are T cell receptor beta chains from one sample, sequenced in a study of T cells in tuberculosis. Here immunoSEQ multiplex PCR was the method, and the copy in TCRdb shows in-frame clones only, minus some. The sample lists more than 35,000 clones, approximately 93% occurring once. The sample consisted of PBMCs, taken at tuberculosis diagnosis. Source of these receptors: an adult with tuberculosis. Both conserved end residues are part of each CDR3. Fields, in order: clone size, D gene, V gene, J gene, CDR3 protein, CDR3 DNA. The D gene is left open where the match is weak. Size values are once, few and many counts, or a class for expanded clones, and some rows have none.

clone_size: NA; d_call: TRBD1; v_call: TRBV28; j_call: TRBJ2-7; cdr3_aa: CASSPPGGRFGEQYF; cdr3_nt: TGTGCCAGCAGTCCACCAGGGGGCAGGTTCGGCGAGCAGTACTTC
clone_size: NA; d_call: NA; v_call: TRBV7-2; j_call: TRBJ1-1; cdr3_aa: CASSLRANTEAFF; cdr3_nt: TGTGCCAGCAGCTTAAGAGCGAACACTGAAGCTTTCTTT
clone_size: NA; d_call: TRBD1; v_call: TRBV6-6; j_call: TRBJ1-4; cdr3_aa: CASSWRGPGREKLFF; cdr3_nt: TGTGCCAGCAGTTGGAGGGGGCCGGGTCGAGAAAAACTGTTTTTT
clone_size: few; d_call: NA; v_call: TRBV6-4; j_call: TRBJ1-1; cdr3_aa: CASSDSSTGQGAFF; cdr3_nt: TGTGCCAGCAGTGACTCTTCCACAGGGCAAGGAGCTTTCTTT
clone_size: NA; d_call: NA; v_call: TRBV5-5; j_call: TRBJ2-3; cdr3_aa: CASREMADTQYF; cdr3_nt: TGTGCCAGCAGGGAGATGGCAGATACGCAGTATTTT
clone_size: once; d_call: NA; v_call: TRBV21-1; j_call: TRBJ1-2; cdr3_aa: CASSKAGQGPYGYTF; cdr3_nt: TGTGCCAGCAGCAAAGCGGGACAGGGGCCTTATGGCTACACCTTC
clone_size: NA; d_call: NA; v_call: TRBV5-1; j_call: TRBJ2-1; cdr3_aa: CASSLDGAPYNEQFF; cdr3_nt: TGCGCCAGCAGCTTGGATGGGGCCCCCTACAATGAGCAGTTCTTC
clone_size: once; d_call: NA; v_call: TRBV2; j_call: TRBJ2-7; cdr3_aa: CASSEWAEQYF; cdr3_nt: TGTGCCAGCAGTGAGTGGGCCGAGCAGTACTTC
clone_size: once; d_call: NA; v_call: TRBV6-5; j_call: TRBJ2-7; cdr3_aa: CASSKDSTYEQYF; cdr3_nt: TGTGCCAGCAGCAAGGACAGTACCTACGAGCAGTACTTC
clone_size: NA; d_call: TRBD1; v_call: TRBV2; j_call: TRBJ2-7; cdr3_aa: CASSSDRISYEQYF; cdr3_nt: TGTGCCAGCAGTTCGGACAGGATCTCCTACGAGCAGTACTTC
clone_size: few; d_call: TRBD1; v_call: TRBV7-9; j_call: TRBJ1-1; cdr3_aa: CASSSLPGTGIGTEAFF; cdr3_nt: TGTGCCAGCAGCTCCCTCCCCGGGACAGGGATTGGCACTGAAGCTTTCTTT
clone_size: NA; d_call: NA; v_call: TRBV27; j_call: TRBJ1-1; cdr3_aa: CASSFQGNTEAFF; cdr3_nt: TGTGCCAGCAGTTTCCAGGGGAACACTGAAGCTTTCTTT
clone_size: once; d_call: NA; v_call: TRBV7-9; j_call: TRBJ2-5; cdr3_aa: CASSSFGAGLETQYF; cdr3_nt: TGTGCCAGCAGCTCCTTCGGCGCGGGCCTAGAGACCCAGTACTTC
clone_size: NA; d_call: TRBD1; v_call: TRBV10-3; j_call: TRBJ1-2; cdr3_aa: CATGGIYGYTF; cdr3_nt: TGTGCCACAGGGGGGATCTATGGCTACACCTTC
clone_size: NA; d_call: TRBD2; v_call: TRBV5-1; j_call: TRBJ2-7; cdr3_aa: CASSLALAGENYEQYF; cdr3_nt: TGCGCCAGCAGCCTGGCCCTAGCGGGGGAGAACTACGAGCAGTACTTC
clone_size: NA; d_call: NA; v_call: TRBV19; j_call: TRBJ2-1; cdr3_aa: CASSMGGHEQFF; cdr3_nt: TGTGCCAGTAGTATGGGGGGGCATGAGCAGTTCTTC
clone_size: NA; d_call: TRBD1; v_call: TRBV6-1; j_call: TRBJ1-2; cdr3_aa: CASSVASSWDRGGYGYTF; cdr3_nt: TGTGCCAGCAGTGTCGCGAGTTCTTGGGACAGGGGAGGATATGGCTACACCTTC
clone_size: once; d_call: TRBD1; v_call: TRBV29-1; j_call: TRBJ1-2; cdr3_aa: CSVAPGQRGYTF; cdr3_nt: TGCAGCGTCGCGCCGGGACAGAGGGGCTACACCTTC
clone_size: NA; d_call: NA; v_call: TRBV5-4; j_call: TRBJ1-5; cdr3_aa: CASSLQGSNQPQHF; cdr3_nt: TGTGCCAGCAGCTTACAGGGTAGCAATCAGCCCCAGCATTTT
clone_size: NA; d_call: NA; v_call: TRBV9; j_call: TRBJ2-2; cdr3_aa: CASSVYPGELFF; cdr3_nt: TGTGCCAGCAGCGTATATCCCGGGGAGCTGTTTTTT
clone_size: NA; d_call: NA; v_call: TRBV4-1; j_call: TRBJ1-5; cdr3_aa: CASSFVSPGQPQHF; cdr3_nt: TGCGCCAGCAGCTTTGTCAGTCCGGGTCAGCCCCAGCATTTT
clone_size: once; d_call: TRBD1; v_call: TRBV28; j_call: TRBJ1-2; cdr3_aa: CAVQRRGQGVGGYTF; cdr3_nt: TGTGCCGTACAAAGAAGAGGACAGGGGGTTGGTGGCTACACCTTC
clone_size: NA; d_call: TRBD1; v_call: TRBV5-1; j_call: TRBJ1-6; cdr3_aa: CASSLGGQGGNSPLHF; cdr3_nt: TGCGCCAGCAGCTTGGGGGGACAGGGAGGCAATTCACCCCTCCACTTT
clone_size: NA; d_call: TRBD1; v_call: TRBV11-2; j_call: TRBJ1-3; cdr3_aa: CASSTQRQGGGNTIYF; cdr3_nt: TGTGCCAGCAGCACACAAAGACAGGGAGGTGGAAACACCATATATTTT
clone_size: NA; d_call: NA; v_call: TRBV7-2; j_call: TRBJ2-7; cdr3_aa: CASSPRRHSYEQYF; cdr3_nt: TGTGCCAGCAGCCCCCGGCGGCACTCCTACGAGCAGTACTTC
clone_size: NA; d_call: TRBD2; v_call: TRBV27; j_call: TRBJ2-4; cdr3_aa: CASSSLSGGGNIWGKNIQYF; cdr3_nt: TGTGCCAGCAGTTCCCTAAGCGGGGGAGGCAATATTTGGGGCAAAAACATTCAGTACTTC
clone_size: NA; d_call: TRBD1; v_call: TRBV10-3; j_call: TRBJ2-5; cdr3_aa: CAIKGSTGDQETQYF; cdr3_nt: TGTGCCATCAAAGGATCAACAGGGGACCAAGAGACCCAGTACTTC
clone_size: NA; d_call: NA; v_call: TRBV2; j_call: TRBJ1-6; cdr3_aa: CASRSRTVGNSPLHF; cdr3_nt: TGTGCCAGCAGGAGCCGGACAGTAGGCAATTCACCCCTCCACTTT
clone_size: NA; d_call: NA; v_call: TRBV5-6; j_call: TRBJ1-5; cdr3_aa: CASSLWESNQPQHF; cdr3_nt: TGTGCCAGCAGCTTGTGGGAGAGCAATCAGCCCCAGCATTTT
clone_size: NA; d_call: TRBD2; v_call: TRBV5-1; j_call: TRBJ2-1; cdr3_aa: CASSAATGGPGNEQFF; cdr3_nt: TGCGCCAGCAGCGCGGCCACGGGGGGGCCGGGGAATGAGCAGTTCTTC
clone_size: NA; d_call: NA; v_call: TRBV30; j_call: TRBJ1-3; cdr3_aa: CAWSSLTGSSGNTIYF; cdr3_nt: TGTGCCTGGAGTTCACTAACAGGCTCCTCTGGAAACACCATATATTTT
clone_size: NA; d_call: TRBD2; v_call: TRBV18; j_call: TRBJ2-7; cdr3_aa: CASSPASGGTYEQYF; cdr3_nt: TGTGCCAGCTCACCCGCTAGCGGGGGAACCTACGAGCAGTACTTC
clone_size: NA; d_call: TRBD1; v_call: TRBV9; j_call: TRBJ1-2; cdr3_aa: CASSHNRGPETNYGYTF; cdr3_nt: TGTGCCAGCAGCCACAACAGGGGACCGGAGACTAACTATGGCTACACCTTC
clone_size: NA; d_call: NA; v_call: TRBV2; j_call: TRBJ1-2; cdr3_aa: CASSDQQRSGYTF; cdr3_nt: TGTGCCAGCAGTGACCAACAGAGATCGGGCTACACCTTC
clone_size: NA; d_call: TRBD2; v_call: TRBV4-1; j_call: TRBJ2-6; cdr3_aa: CASGRAGSSGANVLTF; cdr3_nt: TGCGCCAGCGGCCGAGCGGGGAGCTCTGGGGCCAACGTCCTGACTTTC
clone_size: NA; d_call: TRBD2; v_call: TRBV5-8; j_call: TRBJ2-7; cdr3_aa: CASTLKVGLAGINEQYF; cdr3_nt: TGTGCCAGCACCTTGAAAGTAGGACTAGCGGGTATCAACGAGCAGTACTTC
clone_size: NA; d_call: TRBD2; v_call: TRBV2; j_call: TRBJ2-2; cdr3_aa: CASSREGIGTGELFF; cdr3_nt: TGTGCCAGCAGTCGGGAGGGAATCGGCACCGGGGAGCTGTTTTTT
clone_size: NA; d_call: TRBD1; v_call: TRBV5-1; j_call: TRBJ2-7; cdr3_aa: CASNRDRDSYEQYF; cdr3_nt: TGCGCCAGCAACCGGGACAGGGATTCCTACGAGCAGTACTTC
clone_size: NA; d_call: NA; v_call: TRBV5-1; j_call: TRBJ1-1; cdr3_aa: CASRPDTAEAFF; cdr3_nt: TGCGCCAGCAGACCTGACACCGCTGAAGCTTTCTTT
clone_size: NA; d_call: NA; v_call: TRBV6-4; j_call: TRBJ2-1; cdr3_aa: CASSGSWSSYNEQFF; cdr3_nt: TGTGCCAGCAGCGGATCTTGGAGCTCCTACAATGAGCAGTTCTTC
clone_size: NA; d_call: NA; v_call: TRBV23-1; j_call: TRBJ2-5; cdr3_aa: CATPWHWETQYF; cdr3_nt: TGCGCCACTCCGTGGCATTGGGAGACCCAGTACTTC
clone_size: once; d_call: NA; v_call: TRBV4-3; j_call: TRBJ1-6; cdr3_aa: CASSQRGSPLHF; cdr3_nt: TGCGCCAGCAGCCAAAGAGGGTCACCCCTCCACTTT
clone_size: NA; d_call: NA; v_call: TRBV7-2; j_call: TRBJ2-1; cdr3_aa: CASSRRQGLDEQFF; cdr3_nt: TGTGCCAGCAGCCGTCGGCAGGGGCTTGATGAGCAGTTCTTC
clone_size: NA; d_call: NA; v_call: TRBV2; j_call: TRBJ2-1; cdr3_aa: CASSDYPYNEQFF; cdr3_nt: TGTGCCAGCAGCGACTACCCCTACAATGAGCAGTTCTTC
clone_size: NA; d_call: TRBD1; v_call: TRBV18; j_call: TRBJ1-2; cdr3_aa: CASSRQGVDGYTF; cdr3_nt: TGTGCCAGCTCCCGACAGGGGGTCGATGGCTACACCTTC
clone_size: NA; d_call: NA; v_call: TRBV6-4; j_call: TRBJ1-2; cdr3_aa: CASSGSHPNGYTF; cdr3_nt: TGTGCCAGCAGCGGGTCGCATCCTAATGGCTACACCTTC